Following are 12 T cell receptor beta chains from one sample sequenced in a study of CD8+ T cells in alopecia areata. After isolation, RNA underwent reverse transcription to generate cDNA as the sequencing template. Sequenced by immunoSEQ multiplex PCR; TCRdb stores in-frame clones only, minus some. The sample shows more than 110,000 clones, 45% to 60% of them seen only once. The sample's treatment: oral pan-JAK inhibitor, 5-10 mg twice daily. The sample consisted of CD8+ T cells sorted from blood, taken at week 4, from a patient treated with tofacitinib. These TCRs come from a human donor with alopecia areata.

This clone has only a few counts. The chain combines TRBV13 with TRBJ2-1; D may be TRBD2 (7 bases). CDR3 length equals 11 residues. Germline V gene data show CDR1 as PRHDT and CDR2 as FYEKMQ (reference sequence). V was trimmed by 8 bases and J by 9 bases, leaving 11 bases between them. The CDR3 DNA follows: TGTGCCAGCGTCCGGGGGGCTGAGCAGTTCTTC. It is translated as CASVRGAEQFF.

To note about this clone: The same CDR3 can be traced to other DNA sequences in this sample. The rearrangement uses TRBV6-5 and TRBJ1-1; TRBD1 aligns across 9 bases. The CDR3 consists of 16 residues. The V and J ends lost 0 bases and 1 base, in that order; junction bases with no gene match: 3. CDR1 is MNHEY, CDR2 SVGAGI, per germline. For the CDR3, the DNA is TGTGCCAGCAGTTACTCGTTGGGACAGGGGAACACTGAAGCTTTCTTT. Translating gives CASSYSLGQGNTEAFF.

V is TRBV13 and J is TRBJ2-1; tentatively, D is TRBD1 (5 bases). V was pared by 1 base and J by 5 bases, with 9 bases between. This CDR3 comprises 14 residues. CDR1 is PRHDT, CDR2 FYEKMQ, per germline (reference sequence). The CDR3 loop is CASSLEQADNEQFF. For the CDR3, the DNA is TGTGCCAGCAGCTTAGAACAGGCCGACAATGAGCAGTTCTTC.

This chain connects TRBV2 to TRBJ2-7; 9 bases are a match to TRBD1. In germline, CDR1 is SNHLY, CDR2 FYNNEI. The V gene end was trimmed by 10 bases and the J gene end by 2 bases; junction bases not matched to a gene: 9. The CDR3 totals 14 residues. In DNA form, the CDR3 reads TGTGCCATTGTCCGGGACAGGGTCCCCTACGAGCAGTACTTC. As protein: CAIVRDRVPYEQYF.

In regard to this clone: The sample holds other DNA sequences that translate to the same CDR3. V gene TRBV27 combines with J gene TRBJ2-3, with unresolved D. The V end was cut by 5 bases, the J end by 5 bases, with 5 bases between. The germline gives CDR1 MNHEY, CDR2 SMNVEV (reference sequence). The CDR3 extends over 11 amino acids. This CDR3 reads CASSLGDTQYF. CDR3 coding DNA: TGTGCCAGCAGTCTCGGAGATACGCAGTATTTT.

V is TRBV29-1 and J is TRBJ2-7; perhaps D is TRBD1 or TRBD2 (7 bases each). V shed 6 bases and J shed 5 bases, with 14 bases lying between them. Germline loops: CDR1 SQVTM, CDR2 ANQGSEA. The CDR3 runs to 12 residues. Here the CDR3 reads CSVRQGGNEQYF. CDR3 coding DNA: TGCAGCGTCCGACAGGGAGGGAACGAGCAGTACTTC.

This chain joins TRBV7-9 and TRBJ2-3, with D hard to call. Per germline, CDR1 SEHNR and CDR2 FQNEAQ (reference sequence). The CDR3 extends over 14 amino acids. V lost 5 bases and J lost 0, with 9 bases in between. CDR3 DNA: TGTGCCAGCAGCACCTTGACGAGCACAGATACGCAGTATTTT. Amino acid sequence: CASSTLTSTDTQYF.

The chain carries TRBV27 and TRBJ1-2; D ambiguous. Trimming removed 7 bases from V and 4 bases from J, with 13 bases in between. This CDR3 comprises 13 residues. Per the germline V gene, CDR1 is MNHEY and CDR2 is SMNVEV (reference sequence). The CDR3 nucleotides are TGTGCCAGCACGCCGCGGATTGTCTATGGCTACACCTTC. Translating gives CASTPRIVYGYTF.

This chain connects TRBV29-1 to TRBJ2-1, with TRBD2 identical over 9 bases. J was trimmed by 8 bases and V by 3 bases; bases with no gene match: 11. Germline V gene sequence: CDR1 SQVTM, CDR2 ANQGSEA. The CDR3 has 15 amino acids. The CDR3 spells CSVDGLSGGKYEQFF. The CDR3 nucleotides are TGCAGCGTTGACGGACTCAGCGGGGGGAAGTATGAGCAGTTCTTC.

The DNA of the CDR3 is TGTGCCACCAGCAGAGACGGGAACGAAGCTTTCTTT. Protein product: CATSRDGNEAFF. This chain connects TRBV15 to TRBJ1-1, with D unresolved. The CDR3 contains 12 residues. Germline V gives CDR1 LNHNV, CDR2 YYDKDF (reference sequence). V lost 0 bases and J 8 bases, leaving 7 bases between the germline ends.

This clone was observed a few times. The chain has TRBV7-6 and TRBJ2-4; TRBD1 matches at 7 bases. CDR1 is SGHVS, CDR2 FNYEAQ, per germline. This CDR3 contains 17 residues. V was pared by 4 bases and J by 2 bases, with 11 bases of the junction left unmatched. CDR3 sequence (DNA): TGTGCCAGCAGCTCCTGGGACAGAGCTAAGACCAAAAACATTCAGTACTTC. It yields the protein CASSSWDRAKTKNIQYF.

Comments on this clone: With a far larger clone one base away, a read error is the likely cause. The J gene is TRBJ2-3, the V gene TRBV5-6; D unclear. V lost 3 bases to trimming and J lost 1 base, with 9 bases between them. The V gene's germline CDR1 is SGHDT and CDR2 YYEEEE. The CDR3 spans 14 residues. The CDR3 DNA reads as TGTGCCAGCAGCTGGTTGGGTCGCACAGATACGCAGTATTTT. It specifies CASSWLGRTDTQYF.